Sequencing of this T cell receptor beta chain was carried out in a study of graft-versus-host responses after intestinal transplantation. This CDR3 spans 16 amino acids. Germline CDR1 and CDR2: MGHRA and YSYEKL. V shed 8 bases and J 2 bases; nucleotides not matched to a gene: 13. Some clones are missing from TCRdb's copy, which holds only in-frame ones; the method was immunoSEQ multiplex PCR. The table has approximately 11,000 clones, 25% to 40% seen once. The table lists this clone with a few counts. Material: alloreactive CD4+ T cells from a mixed lymphocyte reaction culture, obtained before transplantation. This sample's subset: CFSE-low proliferating T cells sorted from roughly 6-day pre-transplant mixed lymphocyte reaction (GvH or HvG direction). The rearrangement links TRBV4-1 to TRBJ2-3; 7 bases agree with TRBD2. This receptor was obtained from a human patient who was an organ donor for intestinal transplantation. The CDR3 sequence: CASQERGFPLTDTQYF. The CDR3 DNA follows: TGCGCCAGCCAAGAGCGGGGCTTCCCTCTCACAGATACGCAGTATTTT.